This note documents a single TCR beta chain sequence. As yet, its antigen is unknown. This specimen belongs to a study of naive and memory T cell subsets. An equimolar mix of two oligonucleotides served as the beta constant-region primer for TRBC1 and TRBC2. Four rounds of PCR amplified the ligated cDNA using nested alpha and beta constant-region primers plus SP2. TCRdb re-analysed the UMI-ligation and nested PCR reads in MiXCR, keeping a single row per CDR3 protein. Here the sample spans 150,000 or so distinct CDR3 sequences, roughly 22% being singletons. Germline V gene data show CDR1 as DFQATT and CDR2 as SNEGSKA (reference sequence). With 5 bases removed from V and 5 bases from J, the gap between germline ends came to 31 bases. This CDR3 spans 19 amino acids. Study conclusions and caveats: Possibly reflecting memory cells re-expressing CD45RA, a few larger clonotypes occurred in naive repertoires, especially CD8.

The chain carries TRBV20-1 and TRBJ1-5, with D possibly TRBD1 on 5 matching bases. Input material: naive CD4+ T cells from blood. The origin of this receptor is a human donor in good health. CDR3 residues: CSAGLDGRGRQLYHQPQHF. The DNA of the CDR3 is TGCAGTGCTGGCCTGGATGGGAGGGGACGGCAATTGTACCATCAGCCCCAGCATTTT.